This TCR beta chain stems from a study of T-cell reconstitution after alpha-beta-depleted transplantation in children (dated by TCRdb to the mid-2010s). Notes on the research overall: Using TCR repertoire profiling, the study quantitatively followed how T-cell immune reconstitution unfolded in children after TCRalphabeta/CD19-depleted allogeneic hematopoietic cell transplantation.

Interpreted using the paper, the treatment or condition label stands for: allogeneic hematopoietic cell transplantation with graft depleted of TCRalphabeta T cells and CD19 B cells. TCRalphabeta/CD19-depleted allogeneic hematopoietic cell grafts were given to the transplant recipients, all of whom were children. Overall study results and their limits: Over subsequent months, a decline in hyperexpanded clone frequencies was noted, and after one year, T-cell counts and TCRbeta diversity were mostly ascribed to newly produced T cells. Apparently early alphabetaT-cell count recovery about two months after transplant reportedly relied on only several hundred rapidly expanded clones derived from non-depleted graft cells. In some patients, the high TCRbeta diversity seen at day 60 was put down to recipient T cells and intrathymic progenitors that had survived conditioning.

From the germline V gene (reference sequence), CDR1 is DFQATT and CDR2 is SNEGSKA. Cut back by 3 bases and 2 bases, the V and J ends lie 11 bases apart. Counted from cysteine to phenylalanine, this CDR3 has 14 amino acids. The DNA shown is the 42-base CDR3, in frame from base 1. In regard to this clonotype: This clone's antigen is unknown. No base-level quality is on record; no much larger clone is a single base apart.

The library was made by PCR. Instrument used: Illumina HiSeq 2500. TCR library preparation used molecular barcoding, with unique molecular identifiers applied to normalize quantification of the TCRbeta repertoire. The public reads were run again by TCRdb, first through fastp at Q25 and then through MiXCR, and only productive beta chains were kept. Every entry covers one CDR3 protein and lists the most common genes and DNA from its rows. The sample data list hundreds of thousands of distinct CDR3 sequences, and about an eighth of these were observed just once. The biggest ten clones account for 0.75% to 0.85% of the sample.

The rearrangement combines TRBV20-1 with TRBJ1-3; matching of 6 bases hints at TRBD1 as the D gene. Sequences were derived from PBMCs, sampled before TCRalphabeta/CD19-depleted stem cell transplant. The receptor was derived from a girl aged 2-10 years with congenital amegakaryocytic thrombocytopenia, due to receive a stem cell transplant. The base sequence is TGCAGTGCTAGGGGGGGGGCCGCTGGAAACACCATATATTTT. Translated, it reads CSARGGAAGNTIYF.